The 14 T cell receptor beta chains listed next were all sequenced from one sample in a study of T cell clonality in common variable immunodeficiency. The method was immunoSEQ multiplex PCR; TCRdb's version includes in-frame clones alone and lacks a portion of them. The sample shows 40,000 to 50,000 clones, none of them appearing just once. Sequenced: peripheral blood mononuclear cells. The receptors come from a person aged 18 to 70 in good health.

This clone was observed many times. The read halts 3 residues ahead of the CDR3 end, with the missing end drawn from the germline J gene. The genes are TRBV19 and TRBJ1-2; D gene uncertain. The germline V gene has CDR1 LNHDA and CDR2 SQIVND (reference sequence). Trimming removed 0 bases at V and 6 bases at J, with 11 bases between. This CDR3 is built from 14 residues. The CDR3 sequence is CASSIDQWPNGYTF. The CDR3 bases that were read are TGTGCCAGTAGTATAGATCAGTGGCCCAATGGC.

This clone was seen at least ten times. The CDR3 end is not reached by the read, which stops 3 residues before it; the germline J gene fills it in. The chain employs TRBV12-5 and TRBJ1-5, with D perhaps matching TRBD1 (5 bases). Trimming left V 6 bases short and J 3 bases short, with 12 bases between. The CDR3 runs to 14 residues. CDR1 and CDR2 from the germline V gene are LGHNT and FRNRAP. CDR3 DNA, as far as it was read: TGTGCTAGTGGCGCCCGGGGGTTCAATCAGCCC. It specifies CASGARGFNQP. The CDR3, in full, reads CASGARGFNQPQHF.

This clone appeared many times. The read halts 3 residues ahead of the CDR3 end, with the missing end drawn from the germline J gene. The rearrangement joins TRBV4-1 to TRBJ2-7; 7 nucleotides match TRBD2. Germline CDR1 is MGHRA and CDR2 is YSYEKL. This CDR3 region has 13 residues. J lost 6 bases, V lost 3 bases, and 5 bases had no gene match. The CDR3 DNA, read in part, is TGCGCCAGCAGCCACGGGGGGTTATCCGAG. It encodes CASSHGGLSE. The CDR3 in full is CASSHGGLSEQYF.

The sample holds many counts of this clone. The read halts 3 residues ahead of the CDR3 end, with the missing end drawn from the germline J gene. The genes are TRBV4-1 and TRBJ2-7, with 8 bases identical to TRBD2. Germline trimming cut 8 bases from V and 0 bases from J; bases unmatched to any gene: 12. Germline values: CDR1 MGHRA, CDR2 YSYEKL. The CDR3 loop spans 16 amino acids. The covered CDR3 bases are TGCGCCAGCTGCCTAGACTGGACTAGCCACTCCTACGAG. Translation gives CASCLDWTSHSYE. The CDR3 in full is CASCLDWTSHSYEQYF.

This clone has ten or more counts. The CDR3 is cut off 3 residues early in the read; its end comes from the germline J gene. The rearrangement uses TRBV20-1 and TRBJ1-5, with D unclear. The V gene's germline CDR1 is DFQATT and CDR2 SNEGSKA (reference sequence). The CDR3 contains 15 residues. V dropped 5 bases and J dropped 5 bases, with 19 bases sitting between them. Incomplete CDR3 DNA: TGCAGTGCTCTTCTGGAGGCGGTAGCAGATCAGCCC. Translating it yields CSALLEAVADQP. The full CDR3 protein is CSALLEAVADQPQHF.

This clone was detected ten times or more. Sequence at one end of the junction differs from germline and may be a read error. The CDR3 goes on 3 residues after the read ends, and that part is filled in from the germline J gene. J is TRBJ1-2 and V is TRBV4-2; D is ambiguous. From germline, CDR1 is LGHNA and CDR2 YNFKEQ. CDR3 length: 15 residues. The CDR3 protein is CASSLDAGRSGGYTF. The CDR3 bases that were read are TGCGCCAGCAGCCTTGACGCGGGAAGGTCGGGCGGC.

This clone occurred many times. The read ends 3 residues early relative to the CDR3; the germline J gene fills the gap. J is TRBJ1-2 and V is TRBV20-1; TRBD1 matches 9 bases. Germline-derived CDR1 and CDR2 are DFQATT and SNEGSKA (reference sequence). The CDR3 has 12 amino acids. CDR3 bases read: TGCAGTGCTGTACAGGGGGCAGGAGGC. It specifies CSAVQGAGG. The CDR3 in its entirety is CSAVQGAGGYTF.

This clone was counted many times. The CDR3 extends 3 residues past the end of the read, so its final part is completed from the germline J gene. V gene TRBV6-2 or TRBV6-3 combines with J gene TRBJ2-7, with 9 bases that match TRBD2. Trimming took 6 bases from V and 0 from J; bases not matched to a gene: 9. The CDR3 is made up of 16 amino acids. Per the germline V gene, CDR1 is MNHEY and CDR2 is SVGEGT. The CDR3 reads CASSTDGGGVSYEQYF. Partial CDR3 DNA: TGTGCCAGCAGCACCGATGGCGGGGGGGTCTCCTACGAG.

This clone was detected many times. The read falls 3 residues short of the CDR3 end, and the missing part is taken from the germline J gene. The rearrangement joins TRBV20-1 to TRBJ2-3; 8 bases match TRBD1. Germline CDR1 DFQATT, CDR2 SNEGSKA (reference sequence). V lost 8 bases to trimming and J lost 1 base; unmatched junction nucleotides: 5. This CDR3 contains 13 residues. The sequenced part of the CDR3 DNA is TGCAGTCCCCCGGGACAGGGCACAGATACG. Amino acids: CSPPGQGTDT. The whole CDR3 region reads CSPPGQGTDTQYF.

In this sample, this clone turned up a few times. The CDR3 extends 3 residues past the end of the read, so its final part is completed from the germline J gene. The chain combines TRBV29-1 with TRBJ2-1; D call uncertain. Trimming stripped 7 bases from V and 0 bases from J, with 25 bases between. This CDR3 has 18 residues. Germline values: CDR1 SQVTM, CDR2 ANQGSEA. This chain's CDR3 is CSGHVLSLSRSSYNEQFF. CDR3 DNA, as far as it was read: TGCAGCGGACACGTTCTTAGTCTGTCACGGAGCTCCTACAATGAG.

Ten or more counts support this clone. The read stops 3 residues short of the end of the CDR3; the missing end is completed from the germline J gene. This chain links TRBV6-2 or TRBV6-3 with TRBJ1-6, with 7 bases identical to TRBD1. The CDR3 contains 17 residues. CDR1 and CDR2 (germline): MNHEY, SVGEGT. The junction had 12 bases not matched to a gene; V was cut back by 0 bases and J by 10 bases. The CDR3 sequence is CASSYSPWDWGQSPLHF. The sequenced part of the CDR3 DNA is TGTGCCAGCAGTTACTCGCCTTGGGACTGGGGACAGTCACCC.

At least ten counts were recorded for this clone. The CDR3 extends 3 residues past the end of the read, so its final part is completed from the germline J gene. The chain carries TRBV10-3 and TRBJ2-5, with TRBD1 identical over 9 bases. Germline CDR1 reads ENHRY; CDR2 reads SYGVKD. V was clipped by 6 bases and J by 1 base; unmatched bases: 3. The CDR3 runs to 14 residues. CDR3 loop: CAIRKGQGQETQYF. CDR3 DNA, as far as it was read: TGTGCCATCAGGAAGGGACAGGGCCAAGAGACC.

This clone has only a few counts. The read falls 3 residues short of the CDR3 end, and the missing part is taken from the germline J gene. The rearrangement joins TRBV18 to TRBJ1-1, with D uncertain. The CDR3 consists of 13 residues. The germline CDR1 and CDR2 sequences are KGHSH and LQKENI. Partial CDR3 DNA: TGTGCCAGCTCGGCTAGCCTCCGGGATCAA. It encodes CASSASLRDQ. The whole CDR3 sequence reads CASSASLRDQAFF.

This clone was seen many times. The read comes to an end 3 residues before the CDR3 does, leaving the germline J gene to fill in the end. V gene TRBV5-1 combines with J gene TRBJ2-5; 7 nucleotides match TRBD1. This CDR3 is 17 amino acids long. Germline V gene sequence: CDR1 SGHRS, CDR2 YFSETQ. With 2 bases clipped from V and 0 bases from J, the junction kept 10 bases outside the gene matches. The part of the CDR3 DNA that was read is TGCGCCAGCAGCTTTAAAGTAAACAGGGGATACCAAGAGACC. This codes for CASSFKVNRGYQET. The CDR3 as a whole reads CASSFKVNRGYQETQYF.